This TCR beta chain was sequenced during a study of T-cell memory formation after mild COVID-19. As for the study in general: TCR clusters showed largely donor specificity. General study findings and limits: Clones that contracted from day 15 to 85 were balanced CD4/CD8, while later expanders leaned CD4+.

CDR1 is SGHAT and CDR2 is FQNNGV in the germline V gene. The CDR3 spans 13 residues. V was pared by 4 bases and J by 7 bases, with 11 bases between. A remark on this clonotype: The antigen is not known.

TCRdb passed the 5' RACE reads through MiXCR, listing each CDR3 protein once. The table includes 300,000 or so distinct CDR3 sequences, roughly 15% detected once. The chain recombines TRBV11-2 with TRBJ2-1; the D gene is possibly TRBD2 (5 bases). This sequence originates from a man aged 18 to 35 who had mild COVID-19 (a few samples of this study predate the infection). Cell type and time point are not known. The sample was PBMCs or a T cell subset sorted from them (not recorded which). CDR3 protein: CASSSRTDNEQFF. The DNA of the CDR3 is TGTGCCAGCAGCTCCCGGACTGATAATGAGCAGTTCTTC.